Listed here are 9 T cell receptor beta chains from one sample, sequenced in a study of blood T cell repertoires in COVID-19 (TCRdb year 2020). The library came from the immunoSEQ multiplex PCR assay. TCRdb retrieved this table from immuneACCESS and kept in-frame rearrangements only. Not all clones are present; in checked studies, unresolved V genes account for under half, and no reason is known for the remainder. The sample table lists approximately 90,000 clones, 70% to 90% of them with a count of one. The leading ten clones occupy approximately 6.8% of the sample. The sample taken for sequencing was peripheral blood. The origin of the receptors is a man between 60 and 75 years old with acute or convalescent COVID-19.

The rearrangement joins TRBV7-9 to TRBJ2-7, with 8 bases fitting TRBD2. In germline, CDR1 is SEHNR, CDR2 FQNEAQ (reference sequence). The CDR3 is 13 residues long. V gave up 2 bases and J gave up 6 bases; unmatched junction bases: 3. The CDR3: CASSLSSGFEQYF. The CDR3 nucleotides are TGTGCCAGCAGCTTATCTAGCGGGTTCGAGCAGTACTTC.

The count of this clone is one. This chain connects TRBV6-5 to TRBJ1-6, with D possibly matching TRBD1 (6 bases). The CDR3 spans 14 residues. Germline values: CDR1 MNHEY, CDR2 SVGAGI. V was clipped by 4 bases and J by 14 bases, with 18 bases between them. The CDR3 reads CASSFSGVKFALHF. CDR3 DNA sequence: TGTGCCAGCAGTTTCTCAGGGGTGAAATTTGCCCTCCACTTT.

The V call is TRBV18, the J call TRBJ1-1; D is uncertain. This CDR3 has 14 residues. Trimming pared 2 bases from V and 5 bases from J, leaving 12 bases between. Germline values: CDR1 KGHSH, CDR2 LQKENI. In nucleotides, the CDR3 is TGTGCCAGCTCACCAAAGGAGTTAGGTACTGAAGCTTTCTTT. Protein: CASSPKELGTEAFF. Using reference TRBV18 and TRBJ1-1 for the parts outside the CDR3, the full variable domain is NAGVMQNPRHLVRRRGQEARLRCSPMKGHSHVYWYRQLPEEGLKFMVYLQKENIIDESGMPKERFSAEFPKEGPSILRIQQVVRGDSAAYFCASSPKELGTEAFFGQGTRLTVV.

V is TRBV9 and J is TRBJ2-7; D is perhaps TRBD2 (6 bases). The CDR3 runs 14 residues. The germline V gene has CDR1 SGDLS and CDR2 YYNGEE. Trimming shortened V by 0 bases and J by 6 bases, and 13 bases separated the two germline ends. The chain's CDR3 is CASSVGVEGGEQYF. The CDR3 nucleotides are TGTGCCAGCAGCGTAGGGGTGGAGGGAGGCGAGCAGTACTTC.

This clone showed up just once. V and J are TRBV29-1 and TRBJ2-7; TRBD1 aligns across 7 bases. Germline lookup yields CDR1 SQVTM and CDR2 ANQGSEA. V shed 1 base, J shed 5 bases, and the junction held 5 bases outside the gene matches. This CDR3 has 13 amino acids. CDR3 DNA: TGCAGCGTTGAAGTCGCGACAGGGAACGAGCAGTACTTC. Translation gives CSVEVATGNEQYF.

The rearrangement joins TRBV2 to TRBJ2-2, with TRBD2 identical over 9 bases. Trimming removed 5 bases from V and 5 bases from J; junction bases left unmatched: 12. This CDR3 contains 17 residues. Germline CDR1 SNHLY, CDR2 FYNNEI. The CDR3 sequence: CASSKLAGKVNTGELFF. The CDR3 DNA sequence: TGTGCCAGCAGTAAGCTAGCGGGAAAGGTGAATACCGGGGAGCTGTTTTTT.

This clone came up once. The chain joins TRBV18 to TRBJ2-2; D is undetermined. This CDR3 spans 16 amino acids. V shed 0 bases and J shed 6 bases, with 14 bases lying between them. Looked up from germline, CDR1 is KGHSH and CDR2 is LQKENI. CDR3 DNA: TGTGCCAGCTCACCACCTAGCCTTAAATCGGCCGGGGAGCTGTTTTTT. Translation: CASSPPSLKSAGELFF.

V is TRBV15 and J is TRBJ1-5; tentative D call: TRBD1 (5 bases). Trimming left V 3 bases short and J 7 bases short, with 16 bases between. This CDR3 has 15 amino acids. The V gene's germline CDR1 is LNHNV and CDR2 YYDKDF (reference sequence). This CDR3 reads CATSRDGGAGQPQHF. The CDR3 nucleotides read TGTGCCACCAGCAGGGATGGAGGGGCTGGCCAGCCCCAGCATTTT.

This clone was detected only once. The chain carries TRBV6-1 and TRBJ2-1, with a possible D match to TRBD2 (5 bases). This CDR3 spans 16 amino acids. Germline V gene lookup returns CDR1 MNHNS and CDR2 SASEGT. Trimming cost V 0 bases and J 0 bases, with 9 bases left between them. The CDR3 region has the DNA TGTGCCAGCAGTGAAGCGGGAGACCCCTCCTACAATGAGCAGTTCTTC. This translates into CASSEAGDPSYNEQFF.